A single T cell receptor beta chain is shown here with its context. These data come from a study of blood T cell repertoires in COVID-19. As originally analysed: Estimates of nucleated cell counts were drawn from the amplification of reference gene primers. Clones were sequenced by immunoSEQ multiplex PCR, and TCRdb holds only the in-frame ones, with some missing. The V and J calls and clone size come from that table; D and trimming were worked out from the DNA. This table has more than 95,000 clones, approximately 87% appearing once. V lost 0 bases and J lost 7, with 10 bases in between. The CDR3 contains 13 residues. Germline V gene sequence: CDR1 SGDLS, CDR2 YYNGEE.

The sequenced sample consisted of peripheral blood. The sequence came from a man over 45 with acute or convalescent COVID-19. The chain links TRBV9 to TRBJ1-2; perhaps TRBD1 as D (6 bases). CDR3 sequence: CASSVVGALGYTF. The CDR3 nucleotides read TGTGCCAGCAGCGTAGTGGGGGCGCTTGGCTACACCTTC.